This TCR beta chain stems from a study of blood T cell repertoires in COVID-19. Study in general: Spain, Italy and the United States supplied samples that represented acute and convalescent COVID-19. T cells, B-cell-depleted T cells, or PBMCs provided the cDNA or gDNA that served as material.

CDR1 is KGHSH, CDR2 LQKENI, per germline. CDR3 length equals 14 residues. V shed 4 bases and J 7 bases; nucleotides not matched to a gene: 4. In the source study's methods: By means of reference gene primer amplification, nucleated cell counts were estimated. TCRdb's table, derived via immunoSEQ multiplex PCR, lists solely in-frame clones and lacks some. The V and J calls and clone size are taken from that table; D and trimming were inferred from the DNA. Of more than 15,000 clones listed, more than 70% were seen once; the top ten hold approximately 10%. This receptor was obtained from a middle-aged man with active COVID-19. Sequencing was carried out using peripheral blood. V usage is TRBV18 and J usage is TRBJ1-6; the match to TRBD1 covers 7 bases. In DNA, the CDR3 is TGTGCCAGCTCACGGGACAGTAAAAATTCACCCCTCCACTTT. Translating gives CASSRDSKNSPLHF.